This T cell receptor (beta chain) is from a study of T cells after yellow fever vaccination. About the study: SMART-Seq v4 Ultra Low Input prepared the low-cell-number fractions. Whole-study results and caveats: The booster saw the reappearance of most primary-vaccination clones (around 96% CD4, 70% to 90% CD8). The study noted that FACS-sorted repertoires could contain abundant clonotypes contaminating from the bulk population.

Germline V gene lookup returns CDR1 MNHEY and CDR2 SVGEGT. Between the trimmed V and J ends, which lost 2 bases and 7 bases, there was a span of 11 bases. The CDR3 spans 14 residues. The sample holds many counts of this clonotype. Its antigen is unknown. Synthesis of TCR cDNA relied on 5'RACE template switching, which attached a universal primer site and UMIs. TCRdb called the 5' RACE reads again in MiXCR, with one record for every CDR3 protein. The table records some 350,000 distinct CDR3 sequences, approximately 6% of them present only once. The rearrangement joins TRBV6-2 or TRBV6-3 to TRBJ2-2, with D uncertain. The source was PBMCs, collected 5 days after the yellow fever booster vaccination. The receptor comes from a man aged 30 to 39 who received the YFV17D yellow fever vaccine. In nucleotides, the CDR3 is TGTGCCAGCAGTTACGGTCTCTTGGGCGGGGAGCTGTTTTTT. Translation: CASSYGLLGGELFF.